This T cell receptor beta chain is drawn from a study of beta chain features in type 1 diabetes. Regarding the study as a whole: The study left unresolved whether HLA type influences TCRB rearrangement. Individuals with type 1 diabetes displayed fewer insertions and more deletions at VDJ junctions. Across all four CD4+ subsets, people with type 1 diabetes showed modestly shorter TCRB CDR3s.

In regard to this clone: Its target is unknown.

Trimming shortened V by 6 bases and J by 9 bases, and 12 bases separated the two germline ends. CDR3 size: 12 residues. Per the germline V gene, CDR1 is MDHEN and CDR2 is SYDVKM. Sort purity for all populations was recorded as exceeding 98%. Since all of the isolated RNA was reverse transcribed, expressed TCRB transcripts were what got sequenced. Data came from immunoSEQ multiplex PCR; TCRdb stores just in-frame clones and leaves some out. The table has more than 150,000 clones, 8.5% to 14% seen once. V usage is TRBV28 and J usage is TRBJ1-5; no firm D call. The sequenced sample was central memory CD4+ T cells from blood. This sequence originates from a man aged 18 to 29 in good health. In DNA, the CDR3 is TGTGCCAGCAGGATCCTGGCTATGCCCCAGCATTTT. Protein: CASRILAMPQHF.